Below are 31 T cell receptor beta chains sequenced from a single sample in a study of monozygotic twins with inflammatory bowel disease. TCRdb reprocessed the 5' RACE reads; each CDR3 protein has one entry and no DNA is given. The table for this sample gives approximately 160,000 distinct CDR3 sequences. Specimen: blood. These receptors were obtained from a human donor with ulcerative colitis or Crohn's disease, or a healthy co-twin of an affected twin (not recorded which).

The J gene is TRBJ2-2, the V gene TRBV5-1; TCRdb returns TRBD1, unconfirmable since there is no DNA. Germline V gives CDR1 SGHRS, CDR2 YFSETQ. The CDR3 is made up of 15 amino acids. The CDR3 protein is CASSTGQGASGELFF.

This chain links TRBV5-1 with TRBJ2-7; no DNA is available, so the TRBD1 call from TCRdb remains unchecked. The germline V gene has CDR1 SGHRS and CDR2 YFSETQ. This CDR3 has 14 residues. The CDR3 here is CASSWGQGPYEQYF.

V is TRBV4-3 and J is TRBJ2-7; checking the TCRdb D call of TRBD1 is not possible without DNA. There are 15 residues in the CDR3. Germline CDR1 and CDR2: LGHNA and YSLEER. CDR3 loop: CASSQDGRGKNEQYF.

CDR3 amino acids: CASSLGTPLPLPYF. This chain uses TRBV7-3 with TRBJ2-3; the D call from TCRdb, TRBD2, cannot be confirmed without DNA. Germline lookup yields CDR1 SGHTA and CDR2 FQGTGA. The CDR3 is made up of 14 amino acids.

This chain uses TRBV5-1 with TRBJ1-2; lacking DNA, the TRBD1 call made by TCRdb goes unchecked. The CDR3 covers 14 residues. From germline, CDR1 is SGHRS and CDR2 YFSETQ. CDR3 residues: CASSLAGGSYGYTF.

V and J are TRBV20-1 and TRBJ2-7; the D gene TCRdb calls, TRBD1, cannot be checked with no DNA. The CDR3 loop spans 16 amino acids. The germline CDR1 and CDR2 sequences are DFQATT and SNEGSKA (reference sequence). The CDR3 sequence is CSARDPWGASTYEQYF.

The genes are TRBV25-1 and TRBJ2-2; the D call of TRBD2 rests on TCRdb alone, since no DNA is present to check it. There are 18 residues in the CDR3. Germline values: CDR1 MGHDK, CDR2 SYGVNS. CDR3 sequence: CASSLASGNYKDTGELFF.

The V gene is TRBV24-1, the J gene TRBJ2-1; without DNA, the TCRdb call of TRBD2 cannot be checked. Germline loops: CDR1 KGHDR, CDR2 SFDVKD. The CDR3 spans 14 residues. The CDR3 region is CATSDPRQGYEQFF.

The chain joins TRBV6-2 or TRBV6-3 to TRBJ2-5; TCRdb's D call of TRBD2 is untestable without DNA. CDR1 is MNHEY, CDR2 SVGEGT, per germline. The CDR3 consists of 20 residues. The CDR3 spells CASSYPLLAGVGGGQETQYF.

This sequence joins TRBV19 and TRBJ2-4; TCRdb's D gene call, TRBD1, goes unchecked for lack of DNA. The CDR3 extends over 13 amino acids. CDR1 is LNHDA, CDR2 SQIVND, per germline (reference sequence). CDR3 sequence reads: CASSPAVRDIQYF.

The chain employs TRBV30 and TRBJ1-1. The CDR3 contains 12 residues. Germline loops: CDR1 GTSNPN, CDR2 SVGIG (reference sequence). Here the CDR3 reads CAWSVNSLGTFF.

The chain is built from TRBV19 and TRBJ2-7; the D gene TCRdb calls, TRBD1, cannot be checked with no DNA. The germline V gene has CDR1 LNHDA and CDR2 SQIVND (reference sequence). The CDR3 spans 15 residues. CDR3 sequence: CASSDRDRGRYEQYF. The whole variable domain, remainder taken from reference TRBV19 and TRBJ2-7, is DGGITQSPKYLFRKEGQNVTLSCEQNLNHDAMYWYRQDPGQGLRLIYYSQIVNDFQKGDIAEGYSVSREKKESFPLTVTSAQKNPTAFYLCASSDRDRGRYEQYFGPGTRLTVT.

The chain recombines TRBV19 with TRBJ1-1; checking the TCRdb D call of TRBD1 is not possible without DNA. Germline loops: CDR1 LNHDA, CDR2 SQIVND (reference sequence). The CDR3 loop spans 16 amino acids. The chain's CDR3 is CASRTRVGQLNTEAFF.

The V gene is TRBV11-1, the J gene TRBJ1-2. CDR1 and CDR2 (germline): SGHAT, FQDESV (reference sequence). The CDR3 length is 14 residues. This CDR3 reads CASSLNRFNYGYTF. Supplemented by reference TRBV11-1 and TRBJ1-2, the full variable domain reads EAEVAQSPRYKITEKSQAVAFWCDPISGHATLYWYRQILGQGPELLVQFQDESVVDDSQLPKDRFSAERLKGVDSTLKIQPAELGDSAMYLCASSLNRFNYGYTFGSGTRLTVV.

CDR3 sequence: CASRTPGQGGYEQYF. The rearrangement joins TRBV28 to TRBJ2-7; TCRdb picks TRBD1, but there is no DNA to check that call. Germline assignment: CDR1 MDHEN and CDR2 SYDVKM. The CDR3 contains 15 residues.

The genes are TRBV3-1 and TRBJ2-7; TCRdb reports TRBD1, a call that lacks DNA to check it against. The CDR3 contains 15 residues. The germline V gene has CDR1 LGHDT and CDR2 YNNKEL (reference sequence). The CDR3 here is CASSQVAGAPYEQYF.

The genes are TRBV5-6 and TRBJ2-3. Germline V gene data show CDR1 as SGHDT and CDR2 as YYEEEE. This CDR3 comprises 11 residues. CDR3 region: CASSLWDTQYF.

The V call is TRBV27, the J call TRBJ2-5; TCRdb's assignment of TRBD2 cannot be checked, as there is no DNA. CDR3 length equals 16 residues. Per germline, CDR1 MNHEY and CDR2 SMNVEV (reference sequence). Here the CDR3 reads CASSLTGTPGGETQYF.

The rearrangement uses TRBV6-2 or TRBV6-3 and TRBJ2-3; TCRdb designates TRBD1, a call that cannot be tested without DNA. The CDR3 length is 14 residues. CDR1 MNHEY and CDR2 SVGEGT come from the germline V gene. The CDR3 sequence is CASSDRTGADTQYF.

The CDR3 spells CAWSTETGRNQPQHF. This chain connects TRBV30 to TRBJ1-5; TCRdb outputs TRBD1, but without DNA this stays unchecked. The CDR3 has 15 residues. Germline V CDR1 and CDR2: GTSNPN, SVGIG (reference sequence).

V usage is TRBV3-1 and J usage is TRBJ1-1; as DNA is missing, the TRBD1 call by TCRdb cannot be tested. The CDR3 is made up of 18 amino acids. The germline V gene encodes CDR1 LGHDT and CDR2 YNNKEL (reference sequence). The chain's CDR3 is CASSQGVWVGPRATEAFF.

V is TRBV4-3 and J is TRBJ2-2; TCRdb calls TRBD1, which cannot be checked without DNA. This CDR3 region has 15 residues. The germline V gene has CDR1 LGHNA and CDR2 YSLEER. CDR3 loop: CASSQGAINTGELFF.

The CDR3 region is CASSLATGGLFRTEAFF. The J gene is TRBJ1-1, the V gene TRBV12-3 or TRBV12-4. This CDR3 region has 17 residues.

The chain uses TRBV2 and TRBJ2-7; the TRBD2 assignment by TCRdb is unverifiable without DNA. CDR3 length: 14 amino acids. Germline V CDR1 and CDR2: SNHLY, FYNNEI. The CDR3: CASRDPAGIYEQYF. Supplemented by reference TRBV2 and TRBJ2-7, the full variable domain reads EPEVTQTPSHQVTQMGQEVILRCVPISNHLYFYWYRQILGQKVEFLVSFYNNEISEKSEIFDDQFSVERPDGSNFTLKIRSTKLEDSAMYFCASRDPAGIYEQYFGPGTRLTVT.

The gene calls are TRBV24-1 and TRBJ1-5; checking the TCRdb D call of TRBD1 is not possible without DNA. The CDR3 length is 16 residues. Germline V gene data show CDR1 as KGHDR and CDR2 as SFDVKD. CDR3 region: CATSDPGQGKGQPQHF.

The chain links TRBV20-1 to TRBJ2-3. The CDR3 runs 13 residues. CDR1 is DFQATT, CDR2 SNEGSKA, per germline (reference sequence). CDR3 residues: CSARVSGTDTQYF.

This chain joins TRBV9 and TRBJ2-7. The CDR3 is 13 amino acids. Germline-derived CDR1 and CDR2 are SGDLS and YYNGEE. CDR3 residues: CASSGETSYEQYF. The full variable domain, with the rest looked up from reference TRBV9 and TRBJ2-7, is DSGVTQTPKHLITATGQRVTLRCSPRSGDLSVYWYQQSLDQGLQFLIQYYNGEERAKGNILERFSAQQFPDLHSELNLSSLELGDSALYFCASSGETSYEQYFGPGTRLTVT.

This chain uses TRBV5-1 with TRBJ2-3; with no DNA, the TCRdb D assignment of TRBD1 cannot be verified. The CDR3 contains 16 residues. CDR1 is SGHRS, CDR2 YFSETQ, per germline. The CDR3 loop reads CASSPGDTRMTDTQYF.

The chain uses TRBV27 and TRBJ1-5. CDR3 length: 14 residues. Germline V gene lookup returns CDR1 MNHEY and CDR2 SMNVEV (reference sequence). CDR3 protein: CASSPISSNQPQHF.

V gene TRBV3-1 combines with J gene TRBJ2-7; TCRdb proposes TRBD1, but this gene call is untestable without DNA. Germline assignment: CDR1 LGHDT and CDR2 YNNKEL (reference sequence). This CDR3 is 19 amino acids long. The CDR3 region is CASSQAVGTGSTLYREQYF.

The J gene is TRBJ2-7, the V gene TRBV11-2. The CDR3 contains 14 residues. Germline V lookup: CDR1 SGHAT, CDR2 FQNNGV. CDR3: CASSFGVPDYEQYF.